This TCR beta chain was profiled in a study of T cell repertoires in cytomegalovirus infection. Study overall: Indicated by public TCR beta signatures were CMV infection and matching HLA type.

A word on this clonotype: Its antigen is not identified.

Study-wide findings and caveats: The ex vivo response showed dominance by HLA-C-restricted CMV-specific TCR beta clonotypes.

V was pared by 6 bases and J by 2 bases, with 3 bases of the junction left unmatched. This CDR3 spans 13 amino acids. The germline CDR1 and CDR2 sequences are MNHNS and SASEGT. TCRdb re-called the reads through MiXCR, storing one row per CDR3 protein. Of about 920,000 distinct CDR3 sequences in the sample, 30% to 40% are singletons; the top ten hold roughly 12%. The TCR sequence derives from a human donor in good health (CMV status not recorded). Some clones in this sample may be carry-over from other donors' samples. The specimen was cultured CD8+ T cells from PBMCs, collected from culture after CMV antigen stimulation. The J gene is TRBJ1-2, the V gene TRBV6-1; 7 bases are shared with TRBD1. The CDR3, as DNA: TGTGCCAGCAGAGAGGACAGGAACTATGGCTACACCTTC. Amino acid sequence: CASREDRNYGYTF.